These 7 T cell receptor beta chains were sequenced from one sample in a study of cytomegalovirus exposure and HLA in healthy donors. Primers included in the PCR were 60 Vbeta and 13 Jbeta primers. The table came from immunoSEQ multiplex PCR; TCRdb's copy has only in-frame clones and leaves some out. The data show 70,000 to 95,000 clones, about 84% seen once. The sequenced sample was PBMCs. The receptors originated from a man in his late teens or twenties in good health and CMV-seronegative.

This chain joins TRBV5-1 and TRBJ2-2; 7 nucleotides match TRBD1. The germline gives CDR1 SGHRS, CDR2 YFSETQ. V gave up 5 bases and J gave up 4 bases; unmatched junction bases: 8. There are 15 residues in the CDR3. The CDR3 nucleotides read TGCGCCAGCAGTCCAGGACAGGAGTTCACCGGGGAGCTGTTTTTT. Protein sequence: CASSPGQEFTGELFF.

This clone was picked up a small number of times. The V gene is TRBV4-2, the J gene TRBJ2-2; 12 nucleotides agree with TRBD2. V lost 7 bases and J lost 7; bases outside the gene matches: 13. CDR1 LGHNA and CDR2 YNFKEQ come from the germline V gene. CDR3 size: 17 residues. The CDR3 protein is CASTALAGGSRDGELFF. The DNA for the CDR3 is TGTGCCAGCACCGCACTAGCGGGGGGCTCTAGGGACGGGGAGCTGTTTTTT.

The chain employs TRBV18 and TRBJ1-2, with D hard to call. The germline CDR1 and CDR2 sequences are KGHSH and LQKENI. The V end was cut by 3 bases, the J end by 8 bases, with 13 bases between. The CDR3 sequence is 13 residues long. The CDR3 nucleotides are TGTGCCAGCTCACCTGGGCCCCTACGGGGCTACACCTTC. Its translation: CASSPGPLRGYTF.

The V and J genes are TRBV10-3 and TRBJ2-5, with 7 bases that match TRBD2. Germline V gene data show CDR1 as ENHRY and CDR2 as SYGVKD. The CDR3 extends over 16 amino acids. V gave up 4 bases and J gave up 2 bases; unmatched junction bases: 10. CDR3 in DNA: TGTGCCATCAGTGTATCATATCGGGGGGTACAAGAGACCCAGTACTTC. Protein sequence: CAISVSYRGVQETQYF.

This chain connects TRBV7-2 to TRBJ2-3; D is possibly TRBD1 (5 bases). Trimming removed 5 bases at V and 0 bases at J, with 12 bases between. Germline-derived CDR1 and CDR2 are SGHTA and FQGNSA. The CDR3 spans 15 residues. The CDR3 spells CASSPGQISTDTQYF. Written as DNA, the CDR3 is TGTGCCAGCAGCCCAGGGCAGATTAGCACAGATACGCAGTATTTT.

The chain recombines TRBV6-5 with TRBJ1-2, with 11 bases fitting TRBD1. The CDR3 is 15 amino acids. V was pared by 6 bases and J by 1 base, with 4 bases of the junction left unmatched. CDR1 and CDR2 (germline): MNHEY, SVGAGI. CDR3 residues: CASSGQGAFNYGYTF. As DNA, the CDR3 is TGTGCCAGCAGCGGACAGGGGGCTTTTAACTATGGCTACACCTTC.

This clone was seen a single time. The rearrangement uses TRBV29-1 and TRBJ2-7, with D hard to call. The length of the CDR3 is 11 residues. Trimming cost V 7 bases and J 0 bases, with 7 bases left between them. Germline assignment: CDR1 SQVTM and CDR2 ANQGSEA. The CDR3 spells CSAVLSYEQYF. The CDR3 nucleotides read TGCAGCGCCGTCCTCTCCTACGAGCAGTACTTC.